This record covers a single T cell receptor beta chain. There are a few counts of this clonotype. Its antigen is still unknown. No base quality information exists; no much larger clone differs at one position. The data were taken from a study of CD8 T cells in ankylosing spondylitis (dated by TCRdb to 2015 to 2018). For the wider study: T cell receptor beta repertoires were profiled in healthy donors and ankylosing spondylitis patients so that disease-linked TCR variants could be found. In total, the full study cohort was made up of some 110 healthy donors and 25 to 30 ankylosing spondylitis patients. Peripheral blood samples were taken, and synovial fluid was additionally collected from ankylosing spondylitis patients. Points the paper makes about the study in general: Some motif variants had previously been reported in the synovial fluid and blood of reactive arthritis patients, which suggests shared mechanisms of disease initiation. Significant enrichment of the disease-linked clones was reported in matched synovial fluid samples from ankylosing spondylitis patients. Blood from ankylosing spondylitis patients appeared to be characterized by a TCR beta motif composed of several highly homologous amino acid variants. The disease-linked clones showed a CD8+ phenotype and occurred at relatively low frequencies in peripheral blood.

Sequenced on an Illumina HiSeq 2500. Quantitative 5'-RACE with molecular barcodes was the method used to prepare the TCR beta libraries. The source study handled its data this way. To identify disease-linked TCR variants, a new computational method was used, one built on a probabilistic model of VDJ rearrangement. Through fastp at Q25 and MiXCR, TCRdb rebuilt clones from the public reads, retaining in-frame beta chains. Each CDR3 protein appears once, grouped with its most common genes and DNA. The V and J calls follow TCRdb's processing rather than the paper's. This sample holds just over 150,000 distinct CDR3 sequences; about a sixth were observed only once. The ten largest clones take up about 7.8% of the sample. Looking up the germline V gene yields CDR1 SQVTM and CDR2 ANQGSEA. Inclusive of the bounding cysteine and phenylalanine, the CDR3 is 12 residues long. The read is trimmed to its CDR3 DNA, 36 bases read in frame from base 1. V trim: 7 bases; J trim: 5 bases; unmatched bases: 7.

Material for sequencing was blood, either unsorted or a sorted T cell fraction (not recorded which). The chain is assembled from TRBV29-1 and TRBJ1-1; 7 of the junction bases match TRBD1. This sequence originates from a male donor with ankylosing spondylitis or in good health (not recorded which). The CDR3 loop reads CSGDSGGTEAFF. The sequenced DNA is TGCAGCGGGGACAGCGGCGGAACTGAAGCTTTCTTT.